Below are 21 T cell receptor beta chains sequenced from a single sample in a study of PD-1 blockade in classical Hodgkin lymphoma. Every patient had relapsed following autologous stem cell transplantation, and cohorts differed in brentuximab vedotin exposure. From thawed PBMCs, magnetic negative selection was used to isolate the CD8+ T cells. Sequenced by immunoSEQ multiplex PCR; TCRdb stores in-frame clones only, minus some. The sample holds 7,500 to 8,500 clones; just over 85% are singletons and the top ten take about 20%. Material: CD8+ T cells from blood, obtained at baseline. The receptor source for this set is a human donor with classical Hodgkin lymphoma.

V is TRBV7-9 and J is TRBJ1-2; D gene unclear. Germline V gene lookup returns CDR1 SEHNR and CDR2 FQNEAQ (reference sequence). The CDR3 consists of 13 residues. V lost 2 bases to trimming and J lost 4 bases, with 8 bases between them. The CDR3 region has the DNA TGTGCCAGCAGCTTAAAGGCAGGCTATGGCTACACCTTC. Its translation: CASSLKAGYGYTF.

Here the CDR3 reads CASSFRTGYNNQPQHF. The CDR3 DNA reads TGTGCCAGCAGTTTTCGGACAGGGTATAACAATCAGCCCCAGCATTTT. The chain has TRBV28 and TRBJ1-5; 8 bases map to TRBD1. This CDR3 comprises 16 residues. From germline, CDR1 is MDHEN and CDR2 SYDVKM. Trimming at V came to 3 bases and at J to 3 bases, leaving 7 bases not matched to a gene.

This clone was counted only a few times. The gene calls are TRBV5-6 and TRBJ2-5, with 7 bases matching TRBD2. Germline-derived CDR1 and CDR2 are SGHDT and YYEEEE. The CDR3 is made up of 15 amino acids. After removal of 5 bases from V and 3 bases from J, the junction contained 10 bases not matched to a gene. In DNA, the CDR3 is TGTGCCAGCAGGCTGGGAGGGGTACCTAAAGAGACCCAGTACTTC. This encodes CASRLGGVPKETQYF.

The V call is TRBV28, the J call TRBJ1-4; 8 bases are a match to TRBD1. This CDR3 has 12 residues. Trimming at V came to 10 bases and at J to 6 bases, leaving 4 bases not matched to a gene. Germline lookup yields CDR1 MDHEN and CDR2 SYDVKM. The CDR3 loop is CATETGDEKLFF. CDR3 nucleotides: TGTGCCACCGAGACAGGGGATGAAAAACTGTTTTTT.

The chain employs TRBV28 and TRBJ2-1; D is possibly TRBD1 (6 bases). The CDR3 is 12 amino acids. V lost 10 bases, J lost 4 bases, and 11 bases lay in between. The germline CDR1 and CDR2 sequences are MDHEN and SYDVKM. The CDR3 DNA reads as TGTGCCACTCGACAGGATTACAATGAGCAGTTCTTC. Its translation is CATRQDYNEQFF.

In its sample, this clone was seen once. The chain couples TRBV18 to TRBJ2-1, with 7 bases fitting TRBD1. The germline V gene has CDR1 KGHSH and CDR2 LQKENI. CDR3 length: 16 residues. V lost 6 bases and J lost 0; bases outside the gene matches: 8. CDR3 in amino acids: CASSLKGQISYNEQFF. DNA for the CDR3: TGTGCCAGCTCCTTAAAGGGACAGATCTCCTACAATGAGCAGTTCTTC.

The gene calls are TRBV5-1 and TRBJ2-1; D uncertain. The CDR3 is 14 amino acids. Between the trimmed V and J ends, which lost 0 bases and 4 bases, there was a span of 8 bases. CDR1 SGHRS and CDR2 YFSETQ come from the germline V gene. The CDR3 protein is CASSLGGWYNEQFF. The CDR3 coding sequence is TGCGCCAGCAGCTTGGGAGGTTGGTACAATGAGCAGTTCTTC.

The V and J genes are TRBV29-1 and TRBJ2-1, with 9 bases fitting TRBD2. V was clipped by 2 bases and J by 8 bases; unmatched bases: 10. The CDR3 contains 15 residues. From germline, CDR1 is SQVTM and CDR2 ANQGSEA. In nucleotides, the CDR3 is TGCAGCGTTGAATCGGCTAGCGGGATGCCCGATGAGCAGTTCTTC. It codes for CSVESASGMPDEQFF.

This clone was detected a few times. This rearrangement joins TRBV2 to TRBJ1-2; 12 bases are shared with TRBD1. V gave up 3 bases and J gave up 6 bases; unmatched junction bases: 5. This CDR3 contains 15 residues. The germline gives CDR1 SNHLY, CDR2 FYNNEI. As DNA, the CDR3 is TGTGCCAGCAGTGACCCCGGGACAGGGGGCAATGGCTACACCTTC. Protein product: CASSDPGTGGNGYTF.

This clone was seen just once. This chain uses TRBV10-2 with TRBJ1-3; D remains ambiguous. Per germline, CDR1 WSHSY and CDR2 SAAADI. The CDR3 has 16 amino acids. Trimming removed 7 bases from V and 0 bases from J, with 16 bases in between. CDR3 sequence (DNA): TGCGCCAGCACCCTCGGCCCGTCCCCCTCTGGAAACACCATATATTTT. Translated: CASTLGPSPSGNTIYF.

The rearrangement joins TRBV13 to TRBJ2-1; the match to TRBD2 covers 8 bases. Germline lookup yields CDR1 PRHDT and CDR2 FYEKMQ (reference sequence). The length of the CDR3 is 19 residues. The junction had 17 bases not matched to a gene; V was cut back by 5 bases and J by 2 bases. CDR3 bases: TGTGCCAGCAGCGCCGTTTCGGGCCTCGGGGGGGGAGCCTACAATGAGCAGTTCTTC. The encoded protein is CASSAVSGLGGGAYNEQFF.

A single count supports this clone. This chain links TRBV7-9 with TRBJ2-3; D unclear. This CDR3 region has 12 residues. V was trimmed by 1 base and J by 4 bases, leaving 3 bases between them. The germline gives CDR1 SEHNR, CDR2 FQNEAQ (reference sequence). CDR3 region: CASSLVSDTQYF. As DNA, the CDR3 is TGTGCCAGCAGCTTAGTCTCAGATACGCAGTATTTT.

V usage is TRBV19 and J usage is TRBJ1-1; a weak D match, TRBD1 (5 bases). The CDR3 totals 14 residues. V shed 4 bases and J shed 5 bases, with 14 bases lying between them. Germline CDR1 LNHDA, CDR2 SQIVND (reference sequence). For the CDR3, the DNA is TGTGCCAGTAGTAATGGGGGTCCTTGGACTGAAGCTTTCTTT. Translated: CASSNGGPWTEAFF. Based on the CDR3 plus reference TRBV19 and TRBJ1-1, the full variable domain is DGGITQSPKYLFRKEGQNVTLSCEQNLNHDAMYWYRQDPGQGLRLIYYSQIVNDFQKGDIAEGYSVSREKKESFPLTVTSAQKNPTAFYLCASSNGGPWTEAFFGQGTRLTVV.

This clone was counted a few times. The chain uses TRBV5-8 and TRBJ1-3; D is perhaps TRBD1 (5 bases). Germline assignment: CDR1 SGHTS and CDR2 YDEGEE. Trimming removed 0 bases at V and 2 bases at J, with 9 bases between. The CDR3 has 15 amino acids. CDR3 in DNA: TGTGCCAGCAGCTTGGAGGGACTCACTGGAAACACCATATATTTT. It specifies CASSLEGLTGNTIYF.

The chain links TRBV28 to TRBJ2-7; D gene uncertain. CDR1 is MDHEN and CDR2 is SYDVKM in the germline V gene. The V end lost 8 bases, the J end lost 0 bases, and 17 bases lay between the germline ends. The CDR3 sequence is 15 residues long. The CDR3 region is CASGFGRKSSYEQYF. The CDR3 nucleotides read TGTGCCAGCGGGTTTGGGCGGAAGAGCTCCTACGAGCAGTACTTC.

The rearrangement joins TRBV4-2 to TRBJ2-1; D remains unclear. Trimming took off 0 bases at V and 2 bases at J, with 5 bases between the two ends. The CDR3 sequence is 14 residues long. Per germline, CDR1 LGHNA and CDR2 YNFKEQ. CDR3 sequence reads: CASSQDPAYNEQFF. The CDR3 region has the DNA TGTGCCAGCAGCCAAGATCCCGCCTACAATGAGCAGTTCTTC.

This chain uses TRBV7-6 with TRBJ2-1; D is unclear. The CDR3 is 16 residues long. Germline V gene lookup returns CDR1 SGHVS and CDR2 FNYEAQ. V was trimmed by 6 bases and J by 2 bases, leaving 17 bases between them. CDR3 sequence reads: CASSSRATPAYNEQFF. The CDR3 region has the DNA TGTGCCAGCAGTTCTCGGGCGACCCCGGCCTACAATGAGCAGTTCTTC. The full variable domain, rest sourced from reference TRBV7-6 and TRBJ2-1, is GAGVSQSPRYKVTKRGQDVALRCDPISGHVSLYWYRQALGQGPEFLTYFNYEAQQDKSGLPNDRFSAERPEGSISTLTIQRTEQRDSAMYRCASSSRATPAYNEQFFGPGTRLTVL.

The chain combines TRBV15 with TRBJ1-1; D is perhaps TRBD1 (5 bases). V shed 1 base and J shed 8 bases, with 14 bases lying between them. CDR3 length equals 14 residues. Germline V gives CDR1 LNHNV, CDR2 YYDKDF (reference sequence). The chain's CDR3 is CATSRGQFPGEAFF. The CDR3 DNA reads TGTGCCACCAGCAGAGGTCAATTTCCAGGGGAAGCTTTCTTT.

The rearrangement links TRBV25-1 to TRBJ2-5; no definite D call. TRBJ2-7 explains the end of the DNA better; the J call may be wrong. Germline-derived CDR1 and CDR2 are MGHDK and SYGVNS. The CDR3 extends over 15 amino acids. The CDR3 protein is CASSEYGTNSYEQYF. The DNA for the CDR3 is TGTGCCAGCAGTGAATACGGCACGAACTCCTACGAGCAGTACTTC.

The chain carries TRBV7-9 and TRBJ2-5; D gene ambiguous. This CDR3 contains 14 residues. V lost 6 bases and J lost 5, with 16 bases in between. Germline CDR1 reads SEHNR; CDR2 reads FQNEAQ (reference sequence). CDR3 sequence reads: CASSSGVFGETQYF. The CDR3 DNA reads as TGTGCCAGCAGTTCCGGCGTGTTCGGGGAGACCCAGTACTTC.

J is TRBJ1-1 and V is TRBV11-2; TRBD1 aligns across 7 bases. This CDR3 is built from 16 residues. V gave up 6 bases and J gave up 0 bases; unmatched junction bases: 10. Germline lookup yields CDR1 SGHAT and CDR2 FQNNGV. CDR3 sequence reads: CASRYRGKGMNTEAFF. In nucleotides, the CDR3 is TGTGCCAGCAGATACAGGGGCAAGGGGATGAACACTGAAGCTTTCTTT.